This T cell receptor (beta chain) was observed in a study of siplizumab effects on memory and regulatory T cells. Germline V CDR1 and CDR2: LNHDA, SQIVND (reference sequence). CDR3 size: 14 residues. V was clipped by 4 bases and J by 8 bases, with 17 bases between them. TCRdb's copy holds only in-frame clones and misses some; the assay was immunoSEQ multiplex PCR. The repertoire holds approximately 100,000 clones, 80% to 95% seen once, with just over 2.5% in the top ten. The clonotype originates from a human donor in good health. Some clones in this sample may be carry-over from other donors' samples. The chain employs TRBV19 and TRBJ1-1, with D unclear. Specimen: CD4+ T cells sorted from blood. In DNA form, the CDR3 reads TGTGCCAGTAGTACCTCGGGGTTTTCGCGCGAAGCTTTCTTT. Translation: CASSTSGFSREAFF.